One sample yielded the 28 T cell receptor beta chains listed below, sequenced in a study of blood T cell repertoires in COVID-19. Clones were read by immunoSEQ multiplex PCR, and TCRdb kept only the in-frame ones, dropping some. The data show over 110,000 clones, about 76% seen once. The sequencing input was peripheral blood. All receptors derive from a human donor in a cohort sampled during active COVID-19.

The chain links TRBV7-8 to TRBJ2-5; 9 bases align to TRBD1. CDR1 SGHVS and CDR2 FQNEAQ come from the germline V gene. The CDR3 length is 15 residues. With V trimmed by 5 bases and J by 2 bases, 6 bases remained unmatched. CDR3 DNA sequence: TGTGCCAGCAGCATAAGAGACAGGGGGCAAGAGACCCAGTACTTC. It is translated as CASSIRDRGQETQYF.

The CDR3 nucleotides read TGTGCCAGCAGTGTAGTGACTAATGAAAAACTGTTTTTT. Translating gives CASSVVTNEKLFF. The chain is built from TRBV2 and TRBJ1-4; D unclear. CDR1 SNHLY and CDR2 FYNNEI come from the germline V gene. This CDR3 is built from 13 residues. V was clipped by 4 bases and J by 2 bases, with 5 bases between them. The full variable domain, with the rest looked up from reference TRBV2 and TRBJ1-4, is EPEVTQTPSHQVTQMGQEVILRCVPISNHLYFYWYRQILGQKVEFLVSFYNNEISEKSEIFDDQFSVERPDGSNFTLKIRSTKLEDSAMYFCASSVVTNEKLFFGSGTQLSVL.

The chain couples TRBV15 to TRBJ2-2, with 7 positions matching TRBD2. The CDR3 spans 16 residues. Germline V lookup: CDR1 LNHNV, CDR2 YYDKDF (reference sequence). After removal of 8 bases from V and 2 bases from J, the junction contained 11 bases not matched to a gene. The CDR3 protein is CATRARSGVNTGELFF. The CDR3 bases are TGTGCCACCCGCGCAAGGAGCGGGGTAAACACCGGGGAGCTGTTTTTT.

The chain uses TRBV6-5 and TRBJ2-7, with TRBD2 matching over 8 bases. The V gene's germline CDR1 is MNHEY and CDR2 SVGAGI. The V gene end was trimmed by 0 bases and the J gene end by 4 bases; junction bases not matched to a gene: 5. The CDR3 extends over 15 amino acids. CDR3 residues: CASSYSAGGLYEQYF. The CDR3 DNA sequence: TGTGCCAGCAGTTACTCCGCGGGAGGCTTATACGAGCAGTACTTC.

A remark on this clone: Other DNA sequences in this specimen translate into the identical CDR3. The CDR3 loop is CSVEGGGKVYEQYF. DNA for the CDR3: TGCAGCGTTGAAGGGGGGGGGAAGGTCTACGAGCAGTACTTC. The chain carries TRBV29-1 and TRBJ2-7, with TRBD2 matching 7 bases. CDR3 size: 14 residues. The germline CDR1 and CDR2 sequences are SQVTM and ANQGSEA. J was trimmed by 3 bases and V by 1 base; bases with no gene match: 6.

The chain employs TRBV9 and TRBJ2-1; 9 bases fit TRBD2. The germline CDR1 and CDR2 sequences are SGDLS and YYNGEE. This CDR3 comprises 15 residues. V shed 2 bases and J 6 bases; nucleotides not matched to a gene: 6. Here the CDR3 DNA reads TGTGCCAGCAGCGTCCCCGCGGGAGGGTTCAATGAGCAGTTCTTC. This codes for CASSVPAGGFNEQFF.

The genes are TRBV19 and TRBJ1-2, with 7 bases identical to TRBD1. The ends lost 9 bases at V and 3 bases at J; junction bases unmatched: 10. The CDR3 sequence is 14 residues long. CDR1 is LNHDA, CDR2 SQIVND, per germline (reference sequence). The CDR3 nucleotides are TGTGCCAGCCTTCCGAGGGGGCGGGACTATGGCTACACCTTC. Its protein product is CASLPRGRDYGYTF.

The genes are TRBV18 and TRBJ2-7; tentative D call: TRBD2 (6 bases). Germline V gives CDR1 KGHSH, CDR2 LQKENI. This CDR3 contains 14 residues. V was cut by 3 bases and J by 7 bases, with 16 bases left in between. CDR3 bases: TGTGCCAGCTCACCTGCGGGGCCCGGGAGAGAGCAGTACTTC. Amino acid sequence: CASSPAGPGREQYF.

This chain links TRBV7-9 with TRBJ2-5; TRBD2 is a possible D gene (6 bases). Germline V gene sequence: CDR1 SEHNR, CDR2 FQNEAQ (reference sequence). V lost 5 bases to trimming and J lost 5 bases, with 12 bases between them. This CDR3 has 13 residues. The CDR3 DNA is TGTGCCAGCAGCACAACTAGCTTGGAGACCCAGTACTTC. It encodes CASSTTSLETQYF.

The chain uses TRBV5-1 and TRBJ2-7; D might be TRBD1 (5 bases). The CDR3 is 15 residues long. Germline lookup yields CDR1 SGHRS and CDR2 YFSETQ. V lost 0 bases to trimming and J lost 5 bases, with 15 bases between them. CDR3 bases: TGCGCCAGCAGCTTGGCACTAACATGGGGCGACGAGCAGTACTTC. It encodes CASSLALTWGDEQYF.

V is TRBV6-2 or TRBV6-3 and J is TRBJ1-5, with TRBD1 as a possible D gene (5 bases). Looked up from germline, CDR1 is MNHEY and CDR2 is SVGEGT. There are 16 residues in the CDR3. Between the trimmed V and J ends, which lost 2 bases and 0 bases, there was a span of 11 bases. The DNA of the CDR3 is TGTGCCAGCAGTTACGGCGGGGGGAATAGCAATCAGCCCCAGCATTTT. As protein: CASSYGGGNSNQPQHF.

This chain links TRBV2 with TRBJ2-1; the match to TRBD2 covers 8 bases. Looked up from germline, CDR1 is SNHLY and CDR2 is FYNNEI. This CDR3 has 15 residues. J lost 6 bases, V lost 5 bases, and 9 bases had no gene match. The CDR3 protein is CASSTPSGRGNEQFF. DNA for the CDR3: TGTGCCAGCAGTACCCCAAGCGGGAGAGGCAATGAGCAGTTCTTC.

CDR3 loop: CASSRDRSKNIQYF. CDR3 nucleotide sequence: TGTGCCAGCAGCCGGGACAGGTCCAAAAACATTCAGTACTTC. The V gene is TRBV7-2, the J gene TRBJ2-4; 8 bases line up with TRBD1. Trimming cost V 5 bases and J 2 bases; bases outside gene matches: 2. The germline CDR1 and CDR2 sequences are SGHTA and FQGNSA. CDR3 length: 14 residues.

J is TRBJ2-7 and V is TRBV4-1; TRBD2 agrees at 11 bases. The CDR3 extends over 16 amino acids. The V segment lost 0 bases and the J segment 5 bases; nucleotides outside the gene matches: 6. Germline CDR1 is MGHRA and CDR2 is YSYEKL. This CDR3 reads CASSQDGLAGGDEQYF. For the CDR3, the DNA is TGCGCCAGCAGCCAAGATGGGCTAGCGGGAGGTGACGAGCAGTACTTC.

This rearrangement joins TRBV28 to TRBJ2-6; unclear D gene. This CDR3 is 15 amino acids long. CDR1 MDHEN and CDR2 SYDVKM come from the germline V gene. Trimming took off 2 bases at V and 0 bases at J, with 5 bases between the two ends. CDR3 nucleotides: TGTGCCAGCAGTTTACTTTTCTCTGGGGCCAACGTCCTGACTTTC. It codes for CASSLLFSGANVLTF.

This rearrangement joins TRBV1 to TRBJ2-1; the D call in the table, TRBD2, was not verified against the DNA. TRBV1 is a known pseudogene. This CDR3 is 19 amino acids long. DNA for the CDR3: TGCACCAGCAGCTCTCACGAGGGTATGGGGAATAGCTCCTACAATGAGCAGTTCTTC. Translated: CTSSSHEGMGNSSYNEQFF.

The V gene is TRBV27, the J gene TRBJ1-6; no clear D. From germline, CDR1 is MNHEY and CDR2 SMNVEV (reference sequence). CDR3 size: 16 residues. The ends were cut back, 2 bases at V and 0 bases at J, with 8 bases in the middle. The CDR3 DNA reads TGTGCCAGCAGTTTAAGTTCGAGCTCCTATAATTCACCCCTCCACTTT. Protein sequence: CASSLSSSSYNSPLHF.

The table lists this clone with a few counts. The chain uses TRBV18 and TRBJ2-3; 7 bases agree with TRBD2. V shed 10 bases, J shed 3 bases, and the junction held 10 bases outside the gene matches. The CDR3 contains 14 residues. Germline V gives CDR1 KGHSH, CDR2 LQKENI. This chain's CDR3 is CANAPREGTDTQYF. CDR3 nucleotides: TGTGCCAACGCACCCAGGGAGGGGACAGATACGCAGTATTTT.

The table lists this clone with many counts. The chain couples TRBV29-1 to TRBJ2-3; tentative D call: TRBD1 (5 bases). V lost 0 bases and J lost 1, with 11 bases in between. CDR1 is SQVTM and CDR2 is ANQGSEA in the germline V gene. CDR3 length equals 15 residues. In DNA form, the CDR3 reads TGCAGCGTTGAAGATGTGGTGACAGGCACAGATACGCAGTATTTT. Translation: CSVEDVVTGTDTQYF.

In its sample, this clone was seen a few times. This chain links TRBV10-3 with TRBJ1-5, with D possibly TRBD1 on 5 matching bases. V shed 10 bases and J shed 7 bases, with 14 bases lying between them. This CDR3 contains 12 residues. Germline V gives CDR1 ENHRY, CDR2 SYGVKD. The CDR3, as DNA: TGTGCCACCAGCGGGGGGGACCAGCCCCAGCATTTT. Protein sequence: CATSGGDQPQHF.

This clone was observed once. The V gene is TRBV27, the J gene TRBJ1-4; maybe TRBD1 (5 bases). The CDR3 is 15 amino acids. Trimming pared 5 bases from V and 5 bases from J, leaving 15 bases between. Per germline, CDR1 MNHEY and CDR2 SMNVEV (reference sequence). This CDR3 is CASSPRTSRNEKLFF. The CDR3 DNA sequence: TGTGCCAGCAGTCCTCGGACAAGCCGAAATGAAAAACTGTTTTTT.

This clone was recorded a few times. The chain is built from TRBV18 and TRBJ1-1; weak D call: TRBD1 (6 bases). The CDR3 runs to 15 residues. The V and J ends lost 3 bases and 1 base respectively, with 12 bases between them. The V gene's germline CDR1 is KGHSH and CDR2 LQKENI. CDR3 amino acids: CASSPTQGSNTEAFF. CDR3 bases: TGTGCCAGCTCACCCACACAGGGTTCGAACACTGAAGCTTTCTTT.

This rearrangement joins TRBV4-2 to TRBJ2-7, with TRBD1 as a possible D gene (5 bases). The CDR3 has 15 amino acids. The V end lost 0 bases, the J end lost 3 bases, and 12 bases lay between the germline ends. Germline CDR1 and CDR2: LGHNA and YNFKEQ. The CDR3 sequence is CASSQDLGDNYEQYF. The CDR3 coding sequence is TGTGCCAGCAGCCAAGATTTAGGGGATAACTACGAGCAGTACTTC.

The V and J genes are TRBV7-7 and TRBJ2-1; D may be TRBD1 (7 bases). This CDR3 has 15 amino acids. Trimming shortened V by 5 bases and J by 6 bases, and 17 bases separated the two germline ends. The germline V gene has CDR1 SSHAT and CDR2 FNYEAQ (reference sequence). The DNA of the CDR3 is TGTGCCAGCAGCCCAAGACAGGGAGCGGGCAATGAGCAGTTCTTC. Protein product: CASSPRQGAGNEQFF.

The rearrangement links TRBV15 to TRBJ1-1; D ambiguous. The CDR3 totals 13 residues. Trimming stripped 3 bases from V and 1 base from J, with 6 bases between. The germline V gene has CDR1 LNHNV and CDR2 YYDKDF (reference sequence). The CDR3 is CATSSWQNTEAFF. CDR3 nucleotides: TGTGCCACCAGCAGCTGGCAGAACACTGAAGCTTTCTTT.

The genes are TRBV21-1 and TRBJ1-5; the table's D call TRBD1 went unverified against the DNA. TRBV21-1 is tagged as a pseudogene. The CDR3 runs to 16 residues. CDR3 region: CASGRDRGYSNQPQHF. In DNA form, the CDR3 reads TGTGCCAGCGGCCGGGACAGGGGTTATAGCAATCAGCCCCAGCATTTT.

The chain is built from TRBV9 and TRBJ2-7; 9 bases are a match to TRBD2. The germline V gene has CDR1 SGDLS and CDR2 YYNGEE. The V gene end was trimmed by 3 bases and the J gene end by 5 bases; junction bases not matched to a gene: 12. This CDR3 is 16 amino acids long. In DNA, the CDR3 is TGTGCCAGCAGCGAGCGTAGTAGCGGGAGTTCTGACGAGCAGTACTTC. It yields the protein CASSERSSGSSDEQYF.

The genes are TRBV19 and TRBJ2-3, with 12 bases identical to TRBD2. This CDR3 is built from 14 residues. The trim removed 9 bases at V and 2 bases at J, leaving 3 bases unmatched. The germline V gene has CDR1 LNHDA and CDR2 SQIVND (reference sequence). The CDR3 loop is CASRTSGATDTQYF. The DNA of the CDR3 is TGTGCCAGCCGGACTAGCGGGGCCACAGATACGCAGTATTTT. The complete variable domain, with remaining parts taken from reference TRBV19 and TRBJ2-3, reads DGGITQSPKYLFRKEGQNVTLSCEQNLNHDAMYWYRQDPGQGLRLIYYSQIVNDFQKGDIAEGYSVSREKKESFPLTVTSAQKNPTAFYLCASRTSGATDTQYFGPGTRLTVL.